Listed below are T cell receptor beta chains from one sample, sequenced in a study of blood T cell repertoires in COVID-19. Assay: immunoSEQ multiplex PCR; the TCRdb copy retains only in-frame clones and omits some. The table lists some 120,000 clones, about nine tenths of them singletons. Sequencing was done on a sample of peripheral blood. Receptors were obtained from a man aged 50 to 59 with active COVID-19. The CDR3 runs from the conserved cysteine through the conserved F or W. The order of the fields is D gene, clone size, V gene, J gene, CDR3 protein, CDR3 DNA. D genes are given only for firm matches. The size entry is marked missing in some rows and otherwise reads once, few, many or a size class.

>TRBD1|once|TRBV9|TRBJ1-3
CASSDQTGGYGNTIYF
TGTGCCAGCAGCGACCAGACAGGGGGATATGGAAACACCATATATTTT
>-|-|TRBV4-2|TRBJ2-3
CASSQGLTPTDTQYF
TGTGCCAGCAGCCAGGGACTCACCCCCACAGATACGCAGTATTTT
>-|-|TRBV27|TRBJ1-5
CASSPGFYSNQPQHF
TGTGCCAGCAGTCCCGGGTTCTATAGCAATCAGCCCCAGCATTTT
>-|-|TRBV5-8|TRBJ2-1
CASSTGGFALTQFF
TGTGCCAGCAGCACGGGCGGGTTCGCACTGACCCAGTTCTTC
>TRBD2|once|TRBV2|TRBJ2-5
CASSRGRTSGGNQETQYF
TGTGCCAGCAGTAGGGGTCGTACTAGCGGGGGGAACCAAGAGACCCAGTACTTC
>-|-|TRBV5-1|TRBJ1-4
CASSLDAGSTNEKLFF
TGCGCCAGCAGCTTGGATGCGGGGTCAACTAATGAAAAACTGTTTTTT
>TRBD2|-|TRBV24-1|TRBJ2-1
CATSDLGGGSSYNEQFF
TGTGCCACCAGTGATTTAGGCGGCGGGAGCTCCTACAATGAGCAGTTCTTC
>-|few|TRBV4-2|TRBJ2-3
CASSQDGTGSLTDTQYF
TGTGCCAGCAGCCAAGACGGTACCGGGAGTTTGACAGATACGCAGTATTTT
>TRBD1|-|TRBV5-1|TRBJ1-6
CASSLDRAGNSPLHF
TGCGCCAGCAGCTTAGACAGGGCGGGGAATTCACCCCTCCACTTT
>-|-|TRBV6-5|TRBJ2-1
CASSQQGSYNEQFF
TGTGCCAGCAGCCAACAGGGCTCCTACAATGAGCAGTTCTTC
>-|-|TRBV3-1/TRBV3-2|TRBJ1-2
CASSQEWGRENYGYTF
TGTGCCAGCAGCCAAGAATGGGGCAGGGAAAACTATGGCTACACCTTC
>TRBD2|once|TRBV5-4|TRBJ2-2
CASSPGLSGSAGELFF
TGTGCCAGCAGCCCCGGACTCAGCGGGAGCGCCGGGGAGCTGTTTTTT
>TRBD2|once|TRBV19|TRBJ2-2
CASSRGLAGDTGELFF
TGTGCCAGTAGTCGAGGACTAGCGGGAGACACCGGGGAGCTGTTTTTT
>TRBD2|few|TRBV7-3|TRBJ2-3
CASSLTSSGGGSTDTQYF
TGTGCCAGCAGCTTAACAAGTAGCGGGGGAGGCAGCACAGATACGCAGTATTTT
>-|-|TRBV5-4|TRBJ2-5
CASSSGARETQYF
TGTGCCAGCAGCTCGGGAGCGAGAGAGACCCAGTACTTC
>-|-|TRBV29-1|TRBJ2-7
CSVEIGQGPTYEQYF
TGCAGCGTTGAAATCGGGCAGGGGCCGACCTACGAGCAGTACTTC
>-|-|TRBV6-5|TRBJ1-1
CASTERLNTEAFF
TGTGCCAGCACCGAACGGTTGAACACTGAAGCTTTCTTT
>TRBD2|-|TRBV5-1|TRBJ2-1
CASSLSGAYNEQFF
TGCGCCAGCAGCTTGAGCGGGGCCTACAATGAGCAGTTCTTC
>-|-|TRBV12-3/TRBV12-4|TRBJ2-5
CASSRTRVETQYF
TGTGCCAGCAGCCGCACTAGAGTGGAGACCCAGTACTTC
>-|-|TRBV6-1|TRBJ1-1
CASSEGRVNTEAFF
TGTGCCAGCAGTGAGGGCAGAGTGAACACTGAAGCTTTCTTT
>-|-|TRBV5-1|TRBJ1-2
CASSLSGHGYTF
TGCGCCAGCAGCTTGAGTGGGCATGGCTACACCTTC
>-|-|TRBV5-6|TRBJ2-2
CASSSWARSTGELFF
TGTGCCAGCAGCTCATGGGCGCGATCTACCGGGGAGCTGTTTTTT
>-|-|TRBV14|TRBJ2-1
CASSPLTARSYNEQFF
TGTGCCAGCAGCCCTTTGACTGCCCGCTCCTACAATGAGCAGTTCTTC
>TRBD2|-|TRBV13|TRBJ2-3
CASSYRLAGVHTDTQYF
TGTGCCAGCAGCTATCGACTAGCGGGGGTCCACACAGATACGCAGTATTTT
>TRBD1|once|TRBV2|TRBJ1-1
CATGTGLRGTEAFF
TGTGCCACCGGGACAGGGCTTCGAGGAACTGAAGCTTTCTTT
>TRBD1|few|TRBV7-9|TRBJ1-6
CASSSGTGGEWNSPLHF
TGTGCCAGCAGCTCCGGGACAGGGGGCGAGTGGAATTCACCCCTCCACTTT
>-|-|TRBV6-5|TRBJ1-6
CASSRQRDNSPLHF
TGTGCCAGCAGTCGACAGAGAGATAATTCACCCCTCCACTTT
>TRBD1|-|TRBV9|TRBJ1-4
CASSVEGTGGIEKLFF
TGTGCCAGCAGCGTAGAGGGGACAGGGGGCATTGAAAAACTGTTTTTT
>-|-|TRBV4-2|TRBJ2-1
CASSLGDYNEQFF
TGTGCCAGCAGCCTAGGAGACTACAATGAGCAGTTCTTC
>-|once|TRBV9|TRBJ1-5
CASSVAGALNQPQHF
TGTGCCAGCAGCGTAGCAGGGGCCCTAAATCAGCCCCAGCATTTT
>-|-|TRBV5-1|TRBJ1-1
CASSRVGGDTEAFF
TGCGCCAGCAGCCGCGTTGGGGGCGACACTGAAGCTTTCTTT
>TRBD2|-|TRBV18|TRBJ2-3
CASSTRETDTQYF
TGTGCCAGCTCAACGCGGGAGACAGATACGCAGTATTTT
>-|-|TRBV10-3|TRBJ2-3
CAIGMGRVTDTQYF
TGTGCCATCGGGATGGGGCGCGTAACAGATACGCAGTATTTT